This TCR beta chain appears in the sequencing data of a study of T cell clones after liver transplantation. Overall study: Apart from a few HCV-positive recipients, transplants were for non-autoimmune, non-viral reasons.

Method: immunoSEQ multiplex PCR; TCRdb's copy keeps in-frame clones and lacks some. The data show 15,000 or so clones, about nine tenths seen once. Germline V gene lookup returns CDR1 SGHAT and CDR2 FQNNGV. Trimming shortened V by 1 base and J by 7 bases, and 14 bases separated the two germline ends. This CDR3 has 15 residues. The sample consisted of CD8+ T cells from blood, taken before liver transplant. This TCR derives from a human donor who received a liver transplant. The chain recombines TRBV11-2 with TRBJ1-5; the D is unclear. CDR3 sequence: CASSLVAGVGQPQHF. The DNA for the CDR3 is TGTGCCAGCAGCTTAGTTGCTGGAGTCGGACAGCCCCAGCATTTT.